The 29 T cell receptor beta chains below were found in one sample sequenced in a study of blood T cell repertoires in COVID-19. Clones were read by immunoSEQ multiplex PCR, and TCRdb kept only the in-frame ones, dropping some. The sample yields over 100,000 clones, roughly 82% seen once. Sequenced input: peripheral blood. These receptors were obtained from a man aged 60 to 75 with acute or convalescent COVID-19.

The rearrangement links TRBV18 to TRBJ2-3; 13 nucleotides align to TRBD2. The V and J ends lost 0 bases and 6 bases, in that order; junction bases with no gene match: 18. CDR3 size: 21 residues. CDR1 is KGHSH and CDR2 is LQKENI in the germline V gene. The CDR3 loop reads CASSPPPGLAGADHKWDTQYF. As DNA, the CDR3 is TGTGCCAGCTCACCACCACCTGGACTAGCGGGGGCCGATCACAAGTGGGATACGCAGTATTTT.

V is TRBV6-2 or TRBV6-3 and J is TRBJ2-3, with 9 bases lining up with TRBD2. The CDR3 totals 15 residues. V trimming: 2 bases; J trimming: 1 base; junction bases outside the gene matches: 1. Germline CDR1 is MNHEY and CDR2 is SVGEGT. CDR3 in amino acids: CASSYRLAGTDTQYF. CDR3 bases: TGTGCCAGCAGTTACCGACTAGCGGGCACAGATACGCAGTATTTT.

Notes on this clone: Other DNA sequences of this sample code for an identical CDR3. V usage is TRBV12-3 or TRBV12-4 and J usage is TRBJ2-7; 9 bases align to TRBD1. The CDR3 has 13 amino acids. V lost 3 bases, J lost 3 bases, and 0 bases stayed unmatched. In DNA, the CDR3 is TGTGCCAGCAGTTTGGGACAGGGCTACGAGCAGTACTTC. Translating gives CASSLGQGYEQYF.

This chain uses TRBV15 with TRBJ1-1; the match to TRBD1 covers 7 bases. This CDR3 spans 16 amino acids. J lost 3 bases, V lost 0 bases, and 7 bases had no gene match. Germline CDR1 LNHNV, CDR2 YYDKDF (reference sequence). This CDR3 is CATSRDPGTAYTEAFF. Here the CDR3 DNA reads TGTGCCACCAGCAGAGATCCCGGGACAGCCTACACTGAAGCTTTCTTT.

This sequence joins TRBV5-1 and TRBJ1-3, with D possibly TRBD1 on 6 matching bases. Germline values: CDR1 SGHRS, CDR2 YFSETQ. The CDR3 sequence is 13 residues long. V was clipped by 4 bases and J by 8 bases, with 13 bases between them. In DNA, the CDR3 is TGCGCCAGCAGCATGACAGGTTCGGACACCATATATTTT. Translation gives CASSMTGSDTIYF. The complete variable domain, with remaining parts taken from reference TRBV5-1 and TRBJ1-3, reads KAGVTQTPRYLIKTRGQQVTLSCSPISGHRSVSWYQQTPGQGLQFLFEYFSETQRNKGNFPGRFSGRQFSNSRSEMNVSTLELGDSALYLCASSMTGSDTIYFGEGSWLTVV.

J is TRBJ2-2 and V is TRBV6-5, with TRBD2 as a possible D gene (5 bases). Germline CDR1 reads MNHEY; CDR2 reads SVGAGI. V lost 2 bases to trimming and J lost 8 bases, with 9 bases between them. This CDR3 has 13 residues. The CDR3 sequence: CASSYPGLGELFF. CDR3 coding DNA: TGTGCCAGCAGTTACCCTGGACTGGGGGAGCTGTTTTTT.

The rearrangement uses TRBV2 and TRBJ2-7; 12 nucleotides align to TRBD2. The trim removed 4 bases at V and 0 bases at J, leaving 1 base unmatched. The CDR3 is made up of 15 amino acids. Germline V CDR1 and CDR2: SNHLY, FYNNEI. CDR3 DNA: TGTGCCAGCAGTGGGACTAGCGGGATCTCCTACGAGCAGTACTTC. It encodes CASSGTSGISYEQYF.

J is TRBJ1-6 and V is TRBV5-4; D gene unclear. CDR3 size: 15 residues. Germline V gene lookup returns CDR1 SGHNT and CDR2 YYREEE (reference sequence). V lost 0 bases and J 4 bases, leaving 8 bases between the germline ends. CDR3 loop: CASSLVGVYNSPLHF. The CDR3 nucleotides read TGTGCCAGCAGCTTGGTCGGGGTTTATAATTCACCCCTCCACTTT.

CDR3 protein: CASSPLVRPDTDTQYF. CDR3 sequence (DNA): TGTGCCAGCAGCCCCCTGGTGCGGCCTGACACAGATACGCAGTATTTT. The V gene is TRBV7-9, the J gene TRBJ2-3; D is ambiguous. Trimming took 5 bases from V and 2 from J, leaving 17 bases between them. This CDR3 has 16 amino acids. Germline-derived CDR1 and CDR2 are SEHNR and FQNEAQ (reference sequence).

V is TRBV21-1 and J is TRBJ2-4; no check of the table's D call, TRBD2, against the DNA was made. TRBV21-1 is shown as a pseudogene. CDR3 length: 14 residues. Here the CDR3 reads CASSKGGRENIQYF. CDR3 DNA sequence: TGTGCCAGCAGCAAAGGGGGGAGGGAAAACATTCAGTACTTC.

V is TRBV5-4 and J is TRBJ1-1; D is ambiguous. Germline-derived CDR1 and CDR2 are SGHNT and YYREEE (reference sequence). This CDR3 spans 15 amino acids. V lost 5 bases to trimming and J lost 4 bases, with 18 bases between them. In DNA form, the CDR3 reads TGTGCCAGCAGAGATAGGACTTACATGGGCACTGAAGCTTTCTTT. This sequence encodes CASRDRTYMGTEAFF.

J is TRBJ1-4 and V is TRBV30; maybe TRBD1 (6 bases). CDR3 length: 13 residues. From germline, CDR1 is GTSNPN and CDR2 SVGIG (reference sequence). V dropped 2 bases and J dropped 8 bases, with 12 bases sitting between them. The DNA of the CDR3 is TGTGCCTGGAGTACGACAGGTTTGGAAAAACTGTTTTTT. Translation: CAWSTTGLEKLFF.

The rearrangement uses TRBV6-2 or TRBV6-3 and TRBJ2-1; the D gene is possibly TRBD2 (5 bases). Germline V gene lookup returns CDR1 MNHEY and CDR2 SVGEGT. This CDR3 has 14 residues. Trimming took off 1 base at V and 7 bases at J, with 11 bases between the two ends. In DNA form, the CDR3 reads TGTGCCAGCAGTTACTTAGGCCCGGGAAATGAGCAGTTCTTC. Translation gives CASSYLGPGNEQFF.

This chain links TRBV9 with TRBJ2-5, with TRBD1 as a possible D gene (6 bases). The germline V gene encodes CDR1 SGDLS and CDR2 YYNGEE. The ends were cut back, 6 bases at V and 7 bases at J, with 16 bases in the middle. The CDR3 has 13 residues. CDR3 bases: TGTGCCAGCACCTACAGGGAGCGAGGGACCCAGTACTTC. Protein sequence: CASTYRERGTQYF.

The chain carries TRBV5-1 and TRBJ2-5, with 16 bases that match TRBD2. V dropped 4 bases and J dropped 2; count of bases not matched to a gene: 8. Per germline, CDR1 SGHRS and CDR2 YFSETQ. This CDR3 is built from 18 residues. The CDR3 bases are TGCGCCAGCAGCCTGGGACTAGCGGGGGGGCCTCGGCAAGAGACCCAGTACTTC. It yields the protein CASSLGLAGGPRQETQYF.

The chain employs TRBV29-1 and TRBJ1-2; D is perhaps TRBD1 (5 bases). Trimming took off 4 bases at V and 2 bases at J, with 17 bases between the two ends. The germline gives CDR1 SQVTM, CDR2 ANQGSEA. The CDR3 covers 15 residues. This CDR3 reads CSVARTGRVNYGYTF. The CDR3 coding sequence is TGCAGCGTTGCCCGCACAGGTAGGGTGAACTATGGCTACACCTTC.

The CDR3 DNA sequence: TGTGCCAGCAGCTTAGATCGACAGGGAGGAGATACGCAGTATTTT. Residues: CASSLDRQGGDTQYF. This rearrangement joins TRBV11-3 to TRBJ2-3, with D possibly TRBD1 on 7 matching bases. The germline V and J ends were trimmed by 0 bases and 5 bases, with 12 bases remaining between them. The CDR3 totals 15 residues. Germline values: CDR1 SGHNT, CDR2 YENEEA.

The CDR3 DNA reads TGTGCCAGCAGCTTGGCCAACAGGGGTAGCAATCAGCCCCAGCATTTT. Translated, it gives CASSLANRGSNQPQHF. V is TRBV5-5 and J is TRBJ1-5; TRBD1 matches 7 bases. The germline V gene has CDR1 SGHKS and CDR2 YYEKEE (reference sequence). V lost 0 bases to trimming and J lost 0 bases; unmatched junction nucleotides: 3. The CDR3 length is 16 residues.

This sequence joins TRBV5-1 and TRBJ2-1; 8 nucleotides match TRBD2. V gave up 2 bases and J gave up 8 bases; unmatched junction bases: 12. This CDR3 is 16 amino acids long. Germline lookup yields CDR1 SGHRS and CDR2 YFSETQ. CDR3 protein: CASSLPGLATAHEQFF. The CDR3 bases are TGCGCCAGCAGCTTACCAGGACTAGCTACGGCGCATGAGCAGTTCTTC.

This chain connects TRBV5-3 to TRBJ2-3, with TRBD2 matching over 7 bases. TRBV5-3 is reported as an ORF; its role is uncertain. The ends lost 3 bases at V and 1 base at J; junction bases unmatched: 5. There are 15 residues in the CDR3. The CDR3, as DNA: TGTGCCAGAAGCTCAACTAGCGTGGGCACAGATACGCAGTATTTT. Its protein is CARSSTSVGTDTQYF.

This clone is a singleton in its sample. The CDR3 nucleotides read TGTGCCAGCAGGCAGACAGGGGGAAAAACTGAAGCTTTCTTT. Protein: CASRQTGGKTEAFF. The chain combines TRBV6-5 with TRBJ1-1; the match to TRBD1 covers 9 bases. The ends lost 6 bases at V and 5 bases at J; junction bases unmatched: 7. The CDR3 spans 14 residues. Germline lookup yields CDR1 MNHEY and CDR2 SVGAGI.

The chain has TRBV4-1 and TRBJ2-3, with TRBD2 matching over 12 bases. The CDR3 length is 19 residues. Germline CDR1 MGHRA, CDR2 YSYEKL. V shed 2 bases and J 4 bases; nucleotides not matched to a gene: 13. CDR3 in amino acids: CASSQLGLAGGPRADTQYF. DNA for the CDR3: TGCGCCAGCAGCCAACTCGGTCTAGCGGGAGGGCCAAGGGCAGATACGCAGTATTTT.

This rearrangement joins TRBV5-1 to TRBJ2-1, with 11 bases fitting TRBD2. The CDR3 has 17 residues. The trim removed 0 bases at V and 2 bases at J, leaving 4 bases unmatched. CDR1 and CDR2 (germline): SGHRS, YFSETQ. This chain's CDR3 is CASSLGRLAGPYNEQFF. The CDR3, as DNA: TGCGCCAGCAGCTTGGGACGACTAGCGGGGCCCTACAATGAGCAGTTCTTC.

This clone has a handful of counts. The chain is built from TRBV10-3 and TRBJ1-4; 8 nucleotides match TRBD1. This CDR3 region has 13 residues. Germline V gene data show CDR1 as ENHRY and CDR2 as SYGVKD. V gave up 8 bases and J gave up 4 bases; unmatched junction bases: 3. CDR3: CAIGTGVNEKLFF. The CDR3 nucleotides read TGTGCCATCGGGACAGGAGTTAATGAAAAACTGTTTTTT.

The rearrangement uses TRBV7-8 and TRBJ1-4, with TRBD1 identical over 8 bases. Germline CDR1 reads SGHVS; CDR2 reads FQNEAQ. The CDR3 spans 14 residues. The trim removed 1 base at V and 8 bases at J, leaving 3 bases unmatched. The CDR3 bases are TGTGCCAGCAGCTTAGACAGGGGGAGGGAAAAACTGTTTTTT. It translates to CASSLDRGREKLFF.

V and J are TRBV7-2 and TRBJ2-1, with TRBD1 identical over 8 bases. J was trimmed by 4 bases and V by 4 bases; bases with no gene match: 6. Germline V gene sequence: CDR1 SGHTA, CDR2 FQGNSA. The CDR3 contains 15 residues. In DNA form, the CDR3 reads TGTGCCAGCAGCTCGCCCGGGACAGGATACAATGAGCAGTTCTTC. It yields the protein CASSSPGTGYNEQFF.

The chain is built from TRBV7-9 and TRBJ1-2, with 7 bases aligning to TRBD1. CDR3 length: 17 amino acids. The V gene's germline CDR1 is SEHNR and CDR2 FQNEAQ (reference sequence). The J segment lost 6 bases and the V segment lost 5 bases, leaving 18 bases of the junction unmatched. CDR3 in DNA: TGTGCCAGCAGCCCCAGTCGAATACAGACAGGGCCCCATGGCTACACCTTC. Amino acid sequence: CASSPSRIQTGPHGYTF.

The chain combines TRBV27 with TRBJ2-3; D remains unclear. Germline V gene sequence: CDR1 MNHEY, CDR2 SMNVEV (reference sequence). V lost 2 bases, J lost 1 base, and 7 bases lay in between. This CDR3 comprises 14 residues. CDR3 DNA sequence: TGTGCCAGCAGTTTAATCGCGGGCACAGATACGCAGTATTTT. It is translated as CASSLIAGTDTQYF.

This chain joins TRBV28 and TRBJ2-7; D remains unclear. CDR1 MDHEN and CDR2 SYDVKM come from the germline V gene. This CDR3 region has 15 residues. With 4 bases removed from V and 6 bases from J, the gap between germline ends came to 19 bases. The CDR3 nucleotides read TGTGCCAGCAGTTCCTCGGCCGAGAGGTTGCGCGAGCAGTACTTC. Its protein product is CASSSSAERLREQYF.